This entry features one T cell receptor (beta chain) sequence. Its target is not known. Using immunoSEQ multiplex PCR, the repertoire was profiled, and TCRdb retains in-frame clones only, with some absent. The table shows fewer than 90,000 clones, with around 83% occurring only once. These data originate in a study of radiotherapy plus CTLA-4 blockade in lung cancer. Overall study results and limits: Tumor-origin TCR clones grew in blood after radiotherapy plus ipilimumab.

CDR1 and CDR2 (germline): MGHDK, SYGVNS. The CDR3 has 16 residues. V dropped 3 bases and J dropped 8; count of bases not matched to a gene: 8. Source: peripheral blood, taken from a patient treated with radiotherapy plus ipilimumab. The source is a human donor with non-small cell lung cancer who had stable disease on radiotherapy plus ipilimumab. V gene TRBV25-1 combines with J gene TRBJ1-6; 9 bases agree with TRBD1. The CDR3 sequence: CASSDPGQGFYSPLHF. Here the CDR3 DNA reads TGTGCCAGCAGTGACCCCGGACAGGGGTTTTATTCACCCCTCCACTTT.